The present TCR beta chain was sequenced within a study of blood T cell repertoires in COVID-19 (dated by TCRdb to 2018 to 2020). Background on the whole study: The collaborator samples originated in the United States, Italy and Spain and spanned the acute and convalescent phases of COVID-19. The material from the prospective study consisted of cDNA or gDNA derived from T cells, B-cell-depleted T cells, or PBMCs. Deeply sampled blood TCRbeta repertoires from subjects exposed to, actively infected with, or recovered from COVID-19 were included in the dataset. The repertoires were made available in a free public database intended to serve as a resource for research on the immune response to SARS-CoV-2. The samples were drawn from the first 160 participants of the ongoing ImmuneRACE study and from over 950 subjects provided by 6 global collaborators. A de-identified subject ID, COVID-19 status, age in years and sex were almost always included in the sample metadata. Where available, HLA class I and class II types were taken from metadata supplied by the sample provider and were not determined by assay-based typing. What the work shows at the level of the full study, not this receptor alone: The quantity of clinical and demographic metadata differed by source and by participant and was supplied without curation.

Germline trimming amounts to 3 bases on V and 2 bases on J, with 5 as the count of junction bases outside the gene matches. CDR1 is given as WSHSY and CDR2 as SAAADI, both from the germline V gene. The CDR3 measures 15 amino acids from cysteine to phenylalanine. Only the CDR3 region is kept as DNA, spanning 45 bases read in frame from base 1. As for this clone: Its binding antigen is unknown. There are no base qualities to consult, and no much larger clone falls within one base.

Enrolling through a virtual design, the prospective study's participants ranged in age from about 18 to 89 years and lived across some 23 United States geographic areas. Cohort assignment in the prospective study relied on participant-reported clinical history from a screening survey and a study questionnaire. Recovered participants in ImmuneRACE Cohort 3 were defined as having two consecutive negative NP/OP PCR tests, clearance from a healthcare professional, or resolution of symptoms. In the prospective study, whole blood, serum and a nasopharyngeal or oropharyngeal swab were collected from each participant by mobile phlebotomists. Participants in the prospective study had the option to provide additional blood draws and questionnaires over a roughly two-month period. Prospective study blood samples were shipped either frozen or at room temperature before DNA extraction. TCRbeta CDR3 regions were amplified from genomic DNA by means of the immunoSEQ Assay, a bias-controlled multiplex PCR. The original methods were these. The number of nucleated cells in each sample was estimated from the amplification of reference gene primers within the assay. To quantify the absolute abundance of each unique TCRbeta CDR3 rearrangement, sequence reads were collapsed and filtered. Productive Simpson clonality was computed per sample as the square root of Simpson's diversity index over productive rearrangements. Held by TCRdb, this immuneACCESS table contains in-frame sequences only and omits some clones. Under half of the omission traces to an unresolved V gene where checked; the cause of the rest is unknown. V and J calls and clone size follow that table, whereas D and trimming were derived from the DNA. The sample table shows 450,000 or so clones, and roughly 88% are seen once. Jointly, the top ten make up under 0.7% of the sample.

This clonotype originated in a man between 18 and 35 years old who had recovered from COVID-19. Rearrangement joined TRBV10-2 to TRBJ2-7, with 9 bases in between that match TRBD2. Sequencing was carried out using PBMCs or T cells enriched from blood (not recorded which). The nucleotide sequence is TGCGCCAGCAGTGATTCACGCGGGAGGGCCTACGAGCAGTACTTC. This sequence encodes CASSDSRGRAYEQYF.